The TCR beta chain described here comes from a study of CD8 T cells in ankylosing spondylitis. TCRdb independently ran MiXCR on the 5' RACE reads; one entry per CDR3 protein. Among about 33,000 distinct CDR3 sequences, around 15% were seen once, and the ten largest hold more than 25%. In this sample, this clonotype turned up many times. There are 15 residues in the CDR3. The V and J ends lost 0 bases and 2 bases respectively, with 14 bases between them. CDR1 and CDR2 from the germline V gene are DFQATT and SNEGSKA (reference sequence). This clonotype was sampled from a male donor with ankylosing spondylitis. This sequence joins TRBV20-1 and TRBJ2-7, with a possible D match to TRBD1 (5 bases). Sequenced material: synovial fluid, either unsorted or a sorted T cell fraction (not recorded which). DNA for the CDR3: TGCAGTGCTAGAGAGTGGAGAACAGGTACCTACGAGCAGTACTTC. It yields the protein CSAREWRTGTYEQYF.